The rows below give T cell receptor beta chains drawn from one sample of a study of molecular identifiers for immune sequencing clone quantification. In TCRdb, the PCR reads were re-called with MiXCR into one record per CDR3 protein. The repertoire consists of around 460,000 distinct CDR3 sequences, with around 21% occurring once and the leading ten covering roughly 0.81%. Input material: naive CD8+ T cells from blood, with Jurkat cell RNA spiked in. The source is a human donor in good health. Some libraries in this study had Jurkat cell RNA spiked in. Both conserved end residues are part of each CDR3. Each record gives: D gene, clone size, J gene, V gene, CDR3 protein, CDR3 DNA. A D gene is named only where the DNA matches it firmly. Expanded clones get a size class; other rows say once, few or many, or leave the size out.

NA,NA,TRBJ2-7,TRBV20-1,CSARDQGTHFSYGQYF,TGCAGTGCTAGAGATCAGGGCACACACTTCTCCTACGGGCAGTACTTC
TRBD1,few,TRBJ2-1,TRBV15,CATSRRTGGTDNEQFF,TGTGCCACCAGCAGACGTACAGGGGGCACAGACAATGAGCAGTTCTTC
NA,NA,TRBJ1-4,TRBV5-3,CASSLFVTATNEKLFF,TGTGCCAGCAGCTTGTTTGTGACAGCAACTAATGAAAAACTGTTTTTT
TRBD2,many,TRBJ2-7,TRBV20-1,CSAPITRGGSYEQYF,TGCAGTGCTCCCATCACCCGCGGGGGGTCCTACGAGCAGTACTTC
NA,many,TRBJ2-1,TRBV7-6,CASSLEGGLFF,TGTGCCAGCAGCTTAGAGGGGGGGCTATTCTTC
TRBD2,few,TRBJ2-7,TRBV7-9,CASTFTTSGNYEQYF,TGTGCCAGCACCTTTACGACTAGCGGGAACTACGAGCAGTACTTC
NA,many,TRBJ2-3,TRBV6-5,CASSYRTPSRSDTQYF,TGTGCCAGCAGTTACCGTACTCCATCGAGGTCGGATACGCAGTATTTT
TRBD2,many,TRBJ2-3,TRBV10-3,CAISEQASGTTDTQYF,TGTGCCATCAGTGAGCAGGCTAGCGGTACCACAGATACGCAGTATTTT
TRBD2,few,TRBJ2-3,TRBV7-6,CASSSNPRVAGPDTQYF,TGTGCCAGCAGCTCTAACCCCAGGGTAGCGGGTCCAGATACGCAGTATTTT
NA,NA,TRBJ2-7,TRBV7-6,CASSHDSDEQYF,TGTGCCAGCAGTCACGACAGCGACGAGCAGTACTTC
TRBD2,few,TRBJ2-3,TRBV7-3,CASSRGSGTSDTQYF,TGTGCCAGCAGCCGAGGAAGCGGGACCTCAGATACGCAGTATTTT
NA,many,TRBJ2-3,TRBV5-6,CASSLVGRDEYF,TGTGCCAGCAGCTTGGTCGGCCGGGACGAATATTTT
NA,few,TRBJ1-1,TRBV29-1,CSVVQEVSTEAFF,TGCAGCGTTGTGCAGGAGGTGAGCACTGAAGCTTTCTTT
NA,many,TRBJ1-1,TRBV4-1,CASSGREAAEAFF,TGCGCCAGCAGCGGGCGGGAGGCAGCTGAAGCTTTCTTT
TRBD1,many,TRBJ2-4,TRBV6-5,CASSYTIQGKTKNIQYF,TGTGCCAGCAGTTACACGATACAGGGGAAGACCAAAAACATTCAGTACTTC
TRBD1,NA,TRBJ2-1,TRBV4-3,CAGSQGGSYNEQFF,TGCGCCGGCAGCCAAGGGGGCAGCTACAATGAGCAGTTCTTC
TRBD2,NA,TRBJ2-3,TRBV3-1,CASSSPGLATDTQYF,TGTGCCAGCAGCTCACCGGGACTAGCAACAGATACGCAGTATTTT
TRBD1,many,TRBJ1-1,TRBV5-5,CASSSIQGATEAFF,TGTGCCAGCAGCTCGATCCAGGGGGCGACTGAAGCTTTCTTT
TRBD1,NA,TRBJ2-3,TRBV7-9,CASSSQEGASTDTQYF,TGTGCCAGCAGCTCGCAAGAGGGGGCTAGCACAGATACGCAGTATTTT
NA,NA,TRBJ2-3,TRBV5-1,CASSLSTLGWGSTDTQYF,TGCGCCAGCAGCTTGTCCACCCTCGGTTGGGGTTCCACAGATACGCAGTATTTT
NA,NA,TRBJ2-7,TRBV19,CASSITGPSYEQYF,TGTGCCAGTAGTATAACGGGCCCCTCCTACGAGCAGTACTTC
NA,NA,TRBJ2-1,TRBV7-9,CASSPSSWGNEQFF,TGTGCCAGCAGCCCATCCTCCTGGGGCAATGAGCAGTTCTTC
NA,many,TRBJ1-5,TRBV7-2,CASSETGLNQPQHF,TGTGCCAGCAGCGAAACAGGGCTCAATCAGCCCCAGCATTTT
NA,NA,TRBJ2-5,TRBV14,CASSQVSGVGPLQETQYF,TGTGCCAGCAGCCAAGTATCCGGGGTAGGACCTCTCCAAGAGACCCAGTACTTC
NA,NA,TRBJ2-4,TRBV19,CASSIPSEENIQYF,TGTGCCAGTAGTATACCATCGGAAGAAAACATTCAGTACTTC
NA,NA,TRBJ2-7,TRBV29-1,CSVWTEESYEQYF,TGCAGCGTTTGGACGGAGGAATCCTACGAGCAGTACTTC
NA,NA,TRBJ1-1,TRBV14,CASSQDVASGTEAFF,TGTGCCAGCAGCCAAGATGTGGCGAGTGGCACTGAAGCTTTCTTT
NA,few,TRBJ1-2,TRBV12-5,CASGLEGYGYTF,TGTGCTAGTGGTTTGGAAGGGTACGGCTACACCTTC
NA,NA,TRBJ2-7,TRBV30,CAWSVQSNYYEQYF,TGTGCCTGGAGTGTACAGAGCAACTACTACGAGCAGTACTTC
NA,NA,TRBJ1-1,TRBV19,CASSIVNGNTEAFF,TGTGCCAGTAGTATAGTGAACGGGAACACTGAAGCTTTCTTT
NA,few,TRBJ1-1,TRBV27,CASTPYGPGDNEAFF,TGTGCCAGCACCCCATACGGGCCGGGCGATAATGAAGCTTTCTTT
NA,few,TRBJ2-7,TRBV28,CASSFRGIISYEQYF,TGTGCCAGCAGTTTTAGGGGGATTATCTCCTACGAGCAGTACTTC
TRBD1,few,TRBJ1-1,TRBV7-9,CASSQRTGGTEAFF,TGTGCCAGCAGCCAACGGACAGGGGGGACTGAAGCTTTCTTT
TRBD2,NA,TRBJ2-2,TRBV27,CASRAGGAGELFF,TGTGCCAGCCGTGCGGGGGGAGCCGGGGAGCTGTTTTTT
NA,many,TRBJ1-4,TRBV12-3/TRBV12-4,CASSFPQRKLFF,TGTGCCAGCAGTTTCCCCCAAAGAAAACTGTTTTTT
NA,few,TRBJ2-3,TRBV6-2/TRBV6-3,CASSSEGVTDTQYF,TGTGCCAGCAGTTCAGAGGGGGTCACAGATACGCAGTATTTT
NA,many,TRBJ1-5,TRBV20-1,CSARVRGSGESNQPQHF,TGCAGTGCTAGAGTGAGGGGGTCGGGAGAAAGCAATCAGCCCCAGCATTTT